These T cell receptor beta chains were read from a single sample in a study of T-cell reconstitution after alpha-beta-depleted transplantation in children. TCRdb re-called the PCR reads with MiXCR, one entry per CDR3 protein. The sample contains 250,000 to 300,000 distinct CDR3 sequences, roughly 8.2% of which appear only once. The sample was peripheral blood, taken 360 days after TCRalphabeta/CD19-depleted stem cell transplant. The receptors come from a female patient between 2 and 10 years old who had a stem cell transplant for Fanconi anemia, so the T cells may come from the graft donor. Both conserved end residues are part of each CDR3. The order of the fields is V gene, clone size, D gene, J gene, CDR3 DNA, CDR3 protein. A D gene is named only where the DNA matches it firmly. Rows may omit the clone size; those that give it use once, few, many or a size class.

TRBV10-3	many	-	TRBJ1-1	TGTGCCATCACAGGGATGAACACTGAAGCTTTCTTT	CAITGMNTEAFF
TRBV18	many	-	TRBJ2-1	TGTGCCAGCTCACCAAACCACTACAATGAGCAGTTCTTC	CASSPNHYNEQFF
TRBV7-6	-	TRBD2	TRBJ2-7	TGTGCCAGCAGCTCAACCATGCTAGCGGGGGGACCCTACGAGCAGTACTTC	CASSSTMLAGGPYEQYF
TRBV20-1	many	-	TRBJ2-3	TGCAGTGCTAGCCTCACCACAATGACTAGCTGGGGGCCAGATACGCAGTATTTT	CSASLTTMTSWGPDTQYF
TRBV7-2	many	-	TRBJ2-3	TGTGCCAGCAGCTTAGAACCGGGGGCAGGCACAGATACGCAGTATTTT	CASSLEPGAGTDTQYF
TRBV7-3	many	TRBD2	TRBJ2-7	TGTGCCAGCAGCCGACTAGCGGGGCCCTACTACGAGCAGTACTTC	CASSRLAGPYYEQYF
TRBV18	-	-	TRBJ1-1	TGTGCCAGCTCACCATCCCCGGGAATAGAAGCTTTCTTT	CASSPSPGIEAFF
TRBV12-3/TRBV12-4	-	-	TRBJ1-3	TGTGCCAGCAGTTTGCTCGTGCCATCGGGGCGTGGAAACACCATATATTTT	CASSLLVPSGRGNTIYF
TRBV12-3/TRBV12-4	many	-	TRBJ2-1	TGTGCCAGCAGTTGGACCGGTGGCCAGTCCTACAATGAGCAGTTCTTC	CASSWTGGQSYNEQFF
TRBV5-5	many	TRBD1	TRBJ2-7	TGTGCCAGCAGCTTATACAGGGGCCACGACGAGCAGTACTTC	CASSLYRGHDEQYF
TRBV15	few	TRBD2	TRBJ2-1	TGTGCCACCAGCAGTGGACTAGCGGGTGAGCAGTTCTTC	CATSSGLAGEQFF
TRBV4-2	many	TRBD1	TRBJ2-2	TGTGCCAGCAGCCCAACGACAGGGAACGCGAACACCGGGGAGCTGTTTTTT	CASSPTTGNANTGELFF
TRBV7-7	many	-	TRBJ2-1	TGTGCCAGCAGCTTAGAGGTTTATAGTGAGCAGTTCTTC	CASSLEVYSEQFF
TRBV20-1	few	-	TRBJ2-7	TGCAGTGCTTTACGGGACAACTCCTACGAGCAGTACTTC	CSALRDNSYEQYF
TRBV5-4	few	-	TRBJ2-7	TGTGCCAGCAGCTTTGACCGTGACTACGAGCAGTACTTC	CASSFDRDYEQYF
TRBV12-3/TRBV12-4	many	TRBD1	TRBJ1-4	TGTGCCAGCAGTCGAGGGACAGCTATTAATGAAAAACTGTTTTTT	CASSRGTAINEKLFF
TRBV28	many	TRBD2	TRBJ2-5	TGTGCCAGCAGTTTCCTACTAGCGCCTCAAGAGACCCAGTACTTC	CASSFLLAPQETQYF
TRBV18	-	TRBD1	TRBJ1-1	TGTGCCAGCTCCCCGACAGGGTTCGTGGGGGACACTGAAGCTTTCTTT	CASSPTGFVGDTEAFF
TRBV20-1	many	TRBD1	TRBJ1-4	TGCAGTGCTAGAGTGTGGGACAGGGATGAAAAACTGTTTTTT	CSARVWDRDEKLFF
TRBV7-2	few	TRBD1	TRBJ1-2	TGTGCCAGCAGCTTATTAGGGACAGCCTATGGCTACACCTTC	CASSLLGTAYGYTF
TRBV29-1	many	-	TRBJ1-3	TGCAGCGCTCCAGCCGGTAACACCATATATTTT	CSAPAGNTIYF
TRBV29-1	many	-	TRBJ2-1	TGCAGCGTTGTATTGCAACACAATGAGCAGTTCTTC	CSVVLQHNEQFF
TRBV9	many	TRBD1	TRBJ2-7	TGTGCCAGCAGCGTAGGGGGACGACAGGGGTACGAGCAGTACTTC	CASSVGGRQGYEQYF
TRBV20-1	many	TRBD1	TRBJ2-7	TGCAGTGCCATAGGGGACAGGGGGTACGAGCAGTACTTC	CSAIGDRGYEQYF
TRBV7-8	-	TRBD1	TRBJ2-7	TGTGCCAGCAGCTCGCGACAGGGTAGCTCCTACGAGCAGTACTTC	CASSSRQGSSYEQYF
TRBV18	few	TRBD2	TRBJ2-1	TGTGCCAGCTCACCACCGGGACTAATCGGCAATGAGCAGTTCTTC	CASSPPGLIGNEQFF
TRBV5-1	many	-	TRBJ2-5	TGCGCCAGCAGCTTGGCCAGGGGTTGGGGCATGGTCAAAGAGACCCAGTACTTC	CASSLARGWGMVKETQYF
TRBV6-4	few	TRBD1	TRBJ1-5	TGTGCCAGCAGTGGCTACAGGGGGCCAGGTCAGCCCCAGCATTTT	CASSGYRGPGQPQHF
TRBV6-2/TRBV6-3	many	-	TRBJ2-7	TGTGCCAGCAGGCCTCAGGGATGGTACGAGCAGTACTTC	CASRPQGWYEQYF
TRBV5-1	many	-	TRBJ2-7	TGCGCCAGCAGCTTAGTGCCCAGGGGAACCTACGAGCAGTACTTC	CASSLVPRGTYEQYF
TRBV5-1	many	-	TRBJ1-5	TGCGCCAGCAGCTTGATTGCGAAGGTTGGCAATCAGCCCCAGCATTTT	CASSLIAKVGNQPQHF
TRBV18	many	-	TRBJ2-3	TGTGCCAGCTCACCACCTAAAGGGACTAGCACAGATACGCAGTATTTT	CASSPPKGTSTDTQYF
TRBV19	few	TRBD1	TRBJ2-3	TGTGCCAGTAGTAGTTGGGGACAGGGAGCGGATACGCAGTATTTT	CASSSWGQGADTQYF
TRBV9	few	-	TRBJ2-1	TGTGCCAGCAGCGTAGATGTCCGGGCCTACAATGAGCAGTTCTTC	CASSVDVRAYNEQFF
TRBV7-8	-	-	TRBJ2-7	TGTGCCAGCAGCCAAGCTCCCACTAGCTCCTACGAGCAGTACTTC	CASSQAPTSSYEQYF
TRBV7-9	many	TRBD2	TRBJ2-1	TGTGCCAGCAGGTCCAGCGGGAGGGCCGTCAGCAATGAGCAGTTCTTC	CASRSSGRAVSNEQFF
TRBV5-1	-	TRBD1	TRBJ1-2	TGCGCCAGCAGCTTGCCCACCGGACAGGGGGGTGGCTACACCTTC	CASSLPTGQGGGYTF
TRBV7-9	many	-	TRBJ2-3	TGTGCCAGCAGCTTAATCACAGATACGCAGTATTTT	CASSLITDTQYF
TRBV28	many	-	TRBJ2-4	TGTGCCAGCAGTCCACATATCCAAAACATTCAGTACTTC	CASSPHIQNIQYF
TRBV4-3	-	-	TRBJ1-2	TGCGCCAGCAGCCAAGATACCAGGAGCTTCTATGGCTACACCTTC	CASSQDTRSFYGYTF
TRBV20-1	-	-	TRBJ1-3	TGCAGTGCCCCCGGAGTGAGGGGTCACACCATATATTTT	CSAPGVRGHTIYF
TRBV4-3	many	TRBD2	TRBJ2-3	TGCGCCAGCAGCCAAGAAGCACGGGGGGGTACAGATACGCAGTATTTT	CASSQEARGGTDTQYF
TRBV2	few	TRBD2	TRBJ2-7	TGTGCCAGCAGTGAGGTCGGGGGGGCCTACGAGCAGTACTTC	CASSEVGGAYEQYF
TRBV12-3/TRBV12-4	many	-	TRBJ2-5	TGTGCCAGCAGTTTACTGCCGTGGACCCAGTACTTC	CASSLLPWTQYF
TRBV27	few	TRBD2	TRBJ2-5	TGTGCCAGCAGTTTAGGGGCTAGCGGGGTGACCCAGTACTTC	CASSLGASGVTQYF